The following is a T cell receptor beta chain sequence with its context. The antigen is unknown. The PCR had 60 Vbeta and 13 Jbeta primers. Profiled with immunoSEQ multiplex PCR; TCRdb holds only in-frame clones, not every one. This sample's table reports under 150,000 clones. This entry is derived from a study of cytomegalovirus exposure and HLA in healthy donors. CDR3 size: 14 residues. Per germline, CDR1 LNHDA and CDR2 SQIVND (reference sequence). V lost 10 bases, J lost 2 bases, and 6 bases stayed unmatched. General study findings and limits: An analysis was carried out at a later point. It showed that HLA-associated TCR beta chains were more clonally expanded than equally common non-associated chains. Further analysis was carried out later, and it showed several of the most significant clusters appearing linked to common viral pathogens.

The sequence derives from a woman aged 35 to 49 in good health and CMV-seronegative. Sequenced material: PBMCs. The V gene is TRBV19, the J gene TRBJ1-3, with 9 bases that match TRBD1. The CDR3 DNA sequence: TGTGCCACCTCCACAGGGGGCGCTGGAAACACCATATATTTT. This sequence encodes CATSTGGAGNTIYF.